The rows below give T cell receptor beta chains drawn from one sample of a study of shared clonotypes between healthy human individuals. Produced via immunoSEQ multiplex PCR; TCRdb's table is partial and in-frame only. This sample has 2,500,000 or so clones, with approximately 90% found just once. The material sequenced was naive CD4+ T cells sorted from blood. These receptors originate from a man between 18 and 35 years old in good health. Both conserved end residues are part of each CDR3. Some rows mark clone size as missing; the rest say once, few, many or name a class of expanded clone.

CDR3 protein | V gene | clone size | J gene
CASSLGDRAIDTQYF | TRBV7-9 | - | TRBJ2-3
CASSPRLGETQYF | TRBV18 | - | TRBJ2-5
CASSKATGTIETQYF | TRBV21-1 | - | TRBJ2-5
CASSEKGGSEAFF | TRBV25-1 | - | TRBJ1-1
CAWSHGTSGSTDTQYF | TRBV30 | - | TRBJ2-3
CASSKGLGLPPYEQYF | TRBV19 | - | TRBJ2-7
CASRMGLADNEQFF | TRBV5-1 | - | TRBJ2-1
CATGVGGELFF | TRBV28 | - | TRBJ2-2
CASMEGSVPTEQYF | TRBV19 | - | TRBJ2-7
CASSSYRNYGYTF | TRBV28 | once | TRBJ1-2
CASSRDSYEQYF | TRBV6-5 | - | TRBJ2-7
CASSVGGVQETQYF | TRBV9 | - | TRBJ2-5
CAISDRDRYTDTQYF | TRBV10-3 | - | TRBJ2-3
CASSLDGASGSTYEQYF | TRBV5-5 | - | TRBJ2-7
CASSLALLETGELFF | TRBV5-4 | - | TRBJ2-2
CASSFSSDQPQHF | TRBV6-1 | few | TRBJ1-5
CASSLDLYDTNTGELFF | TRBV5-4 | - | TRBJ2-2
CASSEYNSYEQYF | TRBV25-1 | - | -
CASSLGLAYEQYF | TRBV7-2 | - | TRBJ2-7
CASSQDKYEQYF | TRBV11-2 | - | TRBJ2-7
CASSRTGTGSNEQYF | TRBV4-1 | - | TRBJ2-7
CASSSGQGVQPQHF | TRBV28 | - | TRBJ1-5
CASSSPSRGSTDTQYF | TRBV27 | - | TRBJ2-3
CASKPGLLGNQPQHF | TRBV10-2 | - | TRBJ1-5
CASGLGGTGEKLFF | TRBV7-2 | - | TRBJ1-4
CASSSTGFLYEQYF | TRBV6-5 | - | TRBJ2-7
CASSLGPTEAFF | TRBV11-3 | - | TRBJ1-1
CASSGGRPYEQYF | TRBV11-3 | once | TRBJ2-7
CASSLRGVALYEQYF | TRBV5-6 | - | TRBJ2-7
CASSPRQGTYEQYF | TRBV14 | once | TRBJ2-7
CAWSVETQYF | TRBV30 | - | TRBJ2-5
CSVTGTGVYEQYF | TRBV29-1 | - | TRBJ2-7
CASSLGWTGNEKLFF | TRBV7-2 | - | TRBJ1-4